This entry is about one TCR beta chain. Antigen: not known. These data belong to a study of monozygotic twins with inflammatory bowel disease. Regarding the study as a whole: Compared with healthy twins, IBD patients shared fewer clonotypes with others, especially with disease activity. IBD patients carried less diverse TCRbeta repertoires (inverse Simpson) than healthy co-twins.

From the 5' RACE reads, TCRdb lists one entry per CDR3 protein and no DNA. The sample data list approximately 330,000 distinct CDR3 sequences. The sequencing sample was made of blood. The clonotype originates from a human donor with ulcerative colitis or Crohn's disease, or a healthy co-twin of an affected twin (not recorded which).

The CDR3 sequence is CASSPRTGDSYEQYF. The V call is TRBV2, the J call TRBJ2-7; with no DNA, the TCRdb D assignment of TRBD1 cannot be verified. Germline V gives CDR1 SNHLY, CDR2 FYNNEI. CDR3 size: 15 residues.